The table lists the clone carrying this TCR beta chain with a few counts. The antigen is unknown. The data stem from a study of response to subunit inactivated influenza vaccine. Whole-study results and caveats: Researchers suggested that each seasonal influenza vaccination recruits few new T cells.

TCRdb recomputed calls from the RT-PCR reads with MiXCR, one row per CDR3 protein. Of about 780,000 distinct CDR3 sequences listed, less than 20% were seen once; the top ten hold 9.5% to 13%. V was clipped by 3 bases and J by 1 base; unmatched bases: 4. This CDR3 comprises 18 residues. From germline, CDR1 is MGHRA and CDR2 YSYEKL. The sequence was obtained from a man aged 50 to 60 who received an inactivated influenza vaccine. Specimen: PBMCs from blood, collected about 5 days after vaccination. The rearrangement joins TRBV4-1 to TRBJ2-4, with 15 bases aligning to TRBD2. CDR3 sequence: CASSQGLAGGMAKNIQYF. CDR3 DNA: TGCGCCAGCAGCCAGGGACTAGCGGGGGGAATGGCCAAAAACATTCAGTACTTC.